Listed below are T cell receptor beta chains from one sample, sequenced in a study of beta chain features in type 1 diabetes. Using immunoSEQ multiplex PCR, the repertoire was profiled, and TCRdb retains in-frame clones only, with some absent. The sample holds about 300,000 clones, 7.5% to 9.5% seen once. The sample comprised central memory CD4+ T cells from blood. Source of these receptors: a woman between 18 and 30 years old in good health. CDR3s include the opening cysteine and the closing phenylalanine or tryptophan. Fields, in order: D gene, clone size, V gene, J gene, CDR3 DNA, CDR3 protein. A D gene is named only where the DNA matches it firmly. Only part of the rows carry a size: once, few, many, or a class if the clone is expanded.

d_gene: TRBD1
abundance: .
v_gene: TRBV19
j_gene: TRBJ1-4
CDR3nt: TGTGCCAGCGCACTCAACCGGGACAGTTCGGAAAAACTGTTTTTT
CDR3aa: CASALNRDSSEKLFF

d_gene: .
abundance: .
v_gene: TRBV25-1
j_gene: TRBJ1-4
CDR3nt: TGTGCCAGCAGTGGACCGGGACAACCTTTCGGAAAACTGTTTTTT
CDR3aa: CASSGPGQPFGKLFF

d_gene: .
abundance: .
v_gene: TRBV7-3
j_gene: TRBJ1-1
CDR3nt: TGTGCCAGCAGCTTAACAGGACAGCCGAACACTGAAGCTTTCTTT
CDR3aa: CASSLTGQPNTEAFF

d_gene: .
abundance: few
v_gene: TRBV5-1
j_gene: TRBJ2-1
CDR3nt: TGCGCCAGCAGCTTAGGAGGGACAGCCTTTTACAATGAGCAGTTCTTC
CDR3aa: CASSLGGTAFYNEQFF

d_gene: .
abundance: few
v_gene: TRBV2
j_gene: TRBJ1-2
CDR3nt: TGTGCCAGCACCATCTTACAGGGTGGGAACTATGGCTACACCTTC
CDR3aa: CASTILQGGNYGYTF

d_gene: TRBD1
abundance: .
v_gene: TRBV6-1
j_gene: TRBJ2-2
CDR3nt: TGTGCCAGCAGTGAGGGCAGGGGGAGCACCGGGGAGCTGTTTTTT
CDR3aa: CASSEGRGSTGELFF

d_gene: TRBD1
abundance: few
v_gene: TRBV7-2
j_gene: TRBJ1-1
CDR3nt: TGTGCCAGCAGCCCGACAGGGTTGGAAGCTTTCTTT
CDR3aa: CASSPTGLEAFF

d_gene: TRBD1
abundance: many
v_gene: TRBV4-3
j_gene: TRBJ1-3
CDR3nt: TGCGCCAGCAGCCGAGACAGGGATGGAAACACCATATATTTT
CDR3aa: CASSRDRDGNTIYF

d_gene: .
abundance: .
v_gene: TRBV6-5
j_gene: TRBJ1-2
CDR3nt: TGTGCCAGCAGAGCCGGGCAGGATAACTATGGCTACACCTTC
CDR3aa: CASRAGQDNYGYTF

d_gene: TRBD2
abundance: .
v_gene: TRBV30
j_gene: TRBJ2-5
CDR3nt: TGTGCCCGCGCTAGCGGGAGTACAGAGACCCAGTACTTC
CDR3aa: CARASGSTETQYF

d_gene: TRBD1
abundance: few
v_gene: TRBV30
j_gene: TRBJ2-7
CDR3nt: TGTGCCTGGGGGACAGGGTCCTACGAGCAGTACTTC
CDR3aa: CAWGTGSYEQYF

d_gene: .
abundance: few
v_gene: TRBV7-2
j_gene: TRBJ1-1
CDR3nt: TGTGCCAGCACCATTATGATGAACACTGAAGCTTTCTTT
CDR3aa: CASTIMMNTEAFF

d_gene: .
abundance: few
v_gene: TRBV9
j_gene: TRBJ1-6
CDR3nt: TGTGCCAGCAGCGTAGCGAGGGGAAATTCACCCCTCCACTTT
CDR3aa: CASSVARGNSPLHF

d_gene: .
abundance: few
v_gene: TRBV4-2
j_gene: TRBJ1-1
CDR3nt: TGTGCCAGCAGCCAAGAATGGGGTCGTACTGAAGCTTTCTTT
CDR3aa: CASSQEWGRTEAFF

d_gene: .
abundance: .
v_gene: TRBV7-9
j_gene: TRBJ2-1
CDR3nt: TGTGCCAGCAGCTTAGCGACGGTCAGCTCCTACAATGAGCAGTTCTTC
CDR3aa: CASSLATVSSYNEQFF

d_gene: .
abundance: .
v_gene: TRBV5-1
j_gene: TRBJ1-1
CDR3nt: TGCGCCAGCAGCAAGCTTGGATCGGAGAACACTGAAGCTTTCTTT
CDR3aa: CASSKLGSENTEAFF

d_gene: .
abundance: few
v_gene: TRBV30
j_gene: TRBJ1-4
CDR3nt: TGTGCCTGGGCTAAGGGAACTAATGAAAAACTGTTTTTT
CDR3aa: CAWAKGTNEKLFF

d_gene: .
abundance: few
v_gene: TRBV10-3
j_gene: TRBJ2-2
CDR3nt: TGTGCCATCAGTGAACGGACGTTCGGGGAGCTGTTTTTT
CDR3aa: CAISERTFGELFF

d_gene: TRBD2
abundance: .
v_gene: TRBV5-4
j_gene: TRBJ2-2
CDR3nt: TGTGCCAGCGGGACGAAACTAGCGGGGCAAAATCTGGGCACCGGGGAGCTGTTTTTT
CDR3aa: CASGTKLAGQNLGTGELFF

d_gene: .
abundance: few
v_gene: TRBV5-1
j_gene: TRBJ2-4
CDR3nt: TGCGCCAGCAGCTTTGAAGGAGGTGTTCAAGCCAAAAACATTCAGTACTTC
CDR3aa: CASSFEGGVQAKNIQYF

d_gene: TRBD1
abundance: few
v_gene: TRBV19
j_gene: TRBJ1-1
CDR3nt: TGTGCCAGTAGTCCCACCCACAGGGGTGGTGAAGCTTTCTTT
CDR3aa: CASSPTHRGGEAFF

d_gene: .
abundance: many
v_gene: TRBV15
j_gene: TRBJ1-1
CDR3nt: TGTGCCACCAGCAACCAACGGGCTGGGACTGAAGCTTTCTTT
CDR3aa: CATSNQRAGTEAFF

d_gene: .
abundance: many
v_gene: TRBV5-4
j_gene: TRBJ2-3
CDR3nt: TGTGCCAGCAGCAGGCGGTTCGCAGATACGCAGTATTTT
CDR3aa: CASSRRFADTQYF

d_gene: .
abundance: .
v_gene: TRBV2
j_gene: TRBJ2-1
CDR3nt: TGTGCCAGCAGTGTTCTACAAATCAATGAGCAGTTCTTC
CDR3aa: CASSVLQINEQFF

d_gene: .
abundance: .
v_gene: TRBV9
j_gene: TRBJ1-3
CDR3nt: TGTGCCAGCAGCGTAGCTAACAGCGCCTCTGGAAACACCATATATTTT
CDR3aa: CASSVANSASGNTIYF

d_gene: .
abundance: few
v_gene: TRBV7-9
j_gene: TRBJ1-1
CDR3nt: TGTGCCAGCAGCTTACCAGGGCTCCGGAACACTGAAGCTTTCTTT
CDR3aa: CASSLPGLRNTEAFF

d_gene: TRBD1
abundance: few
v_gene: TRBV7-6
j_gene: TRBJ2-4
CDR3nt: TGTGCCAGCAGCCCGACAGGGGTCAACATTCAGTACTTC
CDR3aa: CASSPTGVNIQYF

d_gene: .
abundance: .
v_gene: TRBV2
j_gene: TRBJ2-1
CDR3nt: TGTGCCAGCAGCAAGTTTATCAACGGTGAGCAGTTCTTC
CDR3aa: CASSKFINGEQFF

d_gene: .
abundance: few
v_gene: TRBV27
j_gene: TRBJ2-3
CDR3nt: TGTGCCAGCAGTTCCCCCACGTATAGCACAGATACGCAGTATTTT
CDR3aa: CASSSPTYSTDTQYF

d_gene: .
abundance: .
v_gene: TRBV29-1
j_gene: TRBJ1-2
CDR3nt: TGCAGCGTGATGAGACCGGCAGGGACGGACACCTTC
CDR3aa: CSVMRPAGTDTF

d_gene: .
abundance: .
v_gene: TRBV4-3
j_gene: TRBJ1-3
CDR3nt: TGCGCCAGCAGCCAAGTTTTAGGACGTGTCTCTGGAAACACCATATATTTT
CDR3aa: CASSQVLGRVSGNTIYF

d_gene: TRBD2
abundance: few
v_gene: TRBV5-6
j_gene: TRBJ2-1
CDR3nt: TGTGCCAGCAATCCAAGGGGGAGACTAGCGGGAGCTGATGAGCAGTTCTTC
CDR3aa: CASNPRGRLAGADEQFF

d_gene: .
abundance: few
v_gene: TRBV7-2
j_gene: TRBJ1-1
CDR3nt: TGTGCCAGCAGCTCCGGACGGAACACTGAAGCTTTCTTT
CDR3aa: CASSSGRNTEAFF

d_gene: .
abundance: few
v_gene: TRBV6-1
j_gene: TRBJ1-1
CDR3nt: TGTGCCGGGGCAGCACTTCCCAACACTGAAGCTTTCTTT
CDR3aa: CAGAALPNTEAFF

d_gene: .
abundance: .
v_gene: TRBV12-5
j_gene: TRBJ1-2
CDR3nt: TGTGCTAGTGGTTTGGGGCCGCCCTCCCGGGGCTACACCTTC
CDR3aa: CASGLGPPSRGYTF

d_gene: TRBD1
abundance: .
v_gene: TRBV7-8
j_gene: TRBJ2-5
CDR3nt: TGTGCCAGCAGCTCTTCCGGGACAGGCAAAGAGACCCAGTACTTC
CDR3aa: CASSSSGTGKETQYF

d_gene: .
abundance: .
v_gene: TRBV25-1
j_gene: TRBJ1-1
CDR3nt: TGTGCCAGCAGGTTCCAGGGTCGGAACACTGAAGCTTTCTTT
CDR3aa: CASRFQGRNTEAFF

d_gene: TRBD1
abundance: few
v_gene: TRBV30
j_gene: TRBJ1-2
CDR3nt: TGTGCCTGGAGTAGACAGGGGCTTGGCTACACCTTC
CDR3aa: CAWSRQGLGYTF

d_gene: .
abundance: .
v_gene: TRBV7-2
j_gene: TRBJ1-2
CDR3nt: TGTGCCAGCAGACCGCCGTTTGGTGGCTACACCTTC
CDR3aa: CASRPPFGGYTF

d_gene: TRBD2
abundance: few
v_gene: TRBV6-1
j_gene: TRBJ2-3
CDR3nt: TGTGCCAGCAGTCGTAATAGCGGGGGTACGCAGTATTTT
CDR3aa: CASSRNSGGTQYF

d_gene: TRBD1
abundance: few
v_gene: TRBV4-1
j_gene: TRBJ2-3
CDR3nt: TGCGCCAGCAGCCAAGTATCATTTCGCTGGACAGGGTTCACAGATACGCAGTATTTT
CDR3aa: CASSQVSFRWTGFTDTQYF

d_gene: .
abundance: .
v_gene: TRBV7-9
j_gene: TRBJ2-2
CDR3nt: TGTGCCAGCAGCTTTTCCGGCATGGGGCACGGGGAGCTGTTTTTT
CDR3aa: CASSFSGMGHGELFF

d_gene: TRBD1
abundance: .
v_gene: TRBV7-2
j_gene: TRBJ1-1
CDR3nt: TGTGCCAGCAGCCCCTGGACAGGGCAAGTAAACACTGAAGCTTTCTTT
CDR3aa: CASSPWTGQVNTEAFF

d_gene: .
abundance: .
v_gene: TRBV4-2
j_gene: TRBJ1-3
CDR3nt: TGTGCCAGCAGCCAAGGTTTCCGGGATAGCTCTGGAAACACCATATATTTT
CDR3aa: CASSQGFRDSSGNTIYF

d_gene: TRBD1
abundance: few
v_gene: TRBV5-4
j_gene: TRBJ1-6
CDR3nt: TGTGCCAGCAGTAGTGGACAGGGGGCAAGGTCACCCCTCCACTTT
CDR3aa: CASSSGQGARSPLHF

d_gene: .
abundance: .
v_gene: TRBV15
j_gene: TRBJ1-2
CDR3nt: TGTGCCACCAGCATACCAGACGTTCTTGGCTACACCTTC
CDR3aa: CATSIPDVLGYTF

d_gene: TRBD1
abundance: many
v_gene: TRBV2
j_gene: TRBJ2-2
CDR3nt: TGTGCCAGCAGGAGACAGGGGGCCGGGGAGCTGTTTTTT
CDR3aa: CASRRQGAGELFF

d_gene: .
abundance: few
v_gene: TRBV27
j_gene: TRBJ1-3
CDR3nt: TGTGCCAGCAGTTTACAGGGTGGCTCTGGAAACACCATATATTTT
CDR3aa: CASSLQGGSGNTIYF

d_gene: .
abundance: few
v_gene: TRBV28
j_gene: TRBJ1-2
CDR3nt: TGTGCCAGCAGCCAGGGGACGGAACACTATGGCTACACCTTC
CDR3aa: CASSQGTEHYGYTF

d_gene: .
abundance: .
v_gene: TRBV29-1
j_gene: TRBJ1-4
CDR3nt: TGCAGCGTTTTCGGCGGAGCGTACAATGAAAAACTGTTTTTT
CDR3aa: CSVFGGAYNEKLFF

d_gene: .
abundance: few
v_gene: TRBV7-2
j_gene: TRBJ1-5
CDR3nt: TGTGCCAGCAGCTTAGCGGTGTCGAGTAATCAGCCCCAGCATTTT
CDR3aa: CASSLAVSSNQPQHF

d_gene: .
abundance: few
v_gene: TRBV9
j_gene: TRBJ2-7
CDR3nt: TGTGCCAGCAGCGTAGGACAAGCGCGGCAGGGGACCTACGAGCAGTACTTC
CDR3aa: CASSVGQARQGTYEQYF

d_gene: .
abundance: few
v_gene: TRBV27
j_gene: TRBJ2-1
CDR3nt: TGTGCCAGCAGTTTATTTCACAGGACTGAGCAGTTCTTC
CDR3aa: CASSLFHRTEQFF

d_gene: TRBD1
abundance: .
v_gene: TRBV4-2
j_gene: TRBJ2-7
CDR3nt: TGTGCCAGCAGCCAAGCGTTTCCGGGACAGGGGATTATGTACGAGCAGTACTTC
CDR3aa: CASSQAFPGQGIMYEQYF

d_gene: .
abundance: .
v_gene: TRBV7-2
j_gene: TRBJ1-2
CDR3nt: TGTGCCAGCGGACCAAGACAAGCTTCTAACTATGGCTACACCTTC
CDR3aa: CASGPRQASNYGYTF

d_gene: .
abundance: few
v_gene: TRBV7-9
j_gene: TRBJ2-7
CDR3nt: TGTGCCAGCAGCCCCCCGGGCACCTACGAGCAGTACTTC
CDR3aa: CASSPPGTYEQYF

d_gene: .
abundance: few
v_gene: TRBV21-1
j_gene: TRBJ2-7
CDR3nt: TGTGCCAGCAGCCGAGAACTAGCGGGAGGGCCGGTCCTCTGGGACGAGCAGTACTTC
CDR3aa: CASSRELAGGPVLWDEQYF

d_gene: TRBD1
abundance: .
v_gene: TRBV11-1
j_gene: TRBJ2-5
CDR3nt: TGTGCCAGCAGCTTAGACAGGGGGCCAGAGACCCAGTACTTC
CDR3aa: CASSLDRGPETQYF

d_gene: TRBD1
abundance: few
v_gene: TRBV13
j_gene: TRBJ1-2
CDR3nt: TGTGCCAGCAGCACCAAGGACAGGAGGGTAAATGGCTACACCTTC
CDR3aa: CASSTKDRRVNGYTF

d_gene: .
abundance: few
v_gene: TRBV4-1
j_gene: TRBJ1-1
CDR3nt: TGCGCCAGCAGCCAAGATCTTCCAGGGGTAACTGAAGCTTTCTTT
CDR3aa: CASSQDLPGVTEAFF